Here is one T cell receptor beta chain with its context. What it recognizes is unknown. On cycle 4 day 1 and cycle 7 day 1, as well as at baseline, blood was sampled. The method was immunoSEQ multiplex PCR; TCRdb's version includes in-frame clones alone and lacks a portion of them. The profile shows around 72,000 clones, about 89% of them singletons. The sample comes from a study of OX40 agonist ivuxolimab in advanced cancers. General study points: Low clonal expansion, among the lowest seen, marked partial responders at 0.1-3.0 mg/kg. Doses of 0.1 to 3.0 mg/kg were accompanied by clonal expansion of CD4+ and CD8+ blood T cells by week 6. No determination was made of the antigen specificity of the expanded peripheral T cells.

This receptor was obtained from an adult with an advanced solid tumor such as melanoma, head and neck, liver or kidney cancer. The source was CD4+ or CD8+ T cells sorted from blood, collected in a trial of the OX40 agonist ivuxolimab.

The CDR3 region is CASSRFTDTQYF. DNA for the CDR3: TGTGCCAGCAGCCGATTTACAGATACGCAGTATTTT. The V gene is TRBV11-2, the J gene TRBJ2-3, with D hard to call. The CDR3 covers 12 residues. Trimming removed 5 bases at V and 3 bases at J, with 6 bases between. Germline V gene sequence: CDR1 SGHAT, CDR2 FQNNGV.